The rows below give T cell receptor beta chains drawn from one sample of a study of tumor and adjacent non-tumor tissue in lung cancer. From the multiplex PCR reads, TCRdb called clonotypes with MiXCR, one entry per CDR3 protein. In the table there are tens of thousands of distinct CDR3 sequences, 50% to 60% of which are singletons. Specimen: lung tumor tissue. These receptors were collected from a man aged 45 to 65 with non-small cell lung cancer. Both conserved end residues are part of each CDR3. A D gene is named only where the DNA matches it firmly. Some rows mark clone size as missing; the rest say once, few, many or name a class of expanded clone.

J	D	size	V	CDR3	DNA
TRBJ1-5	TRBD1	many	TRBV5-6	CASSRTGVEQPQHF	TGTGCCAGCAGCCGGACAGGGGTCGAACAGCCCCAGCATTTT
TRBJ1-2	NA	many	TRBV10-3	CAISESVDGDYGYTF	TGTGCCATCAGTGAGTCGGTGGACGGCGACTATGGCTACACCTTC
TRBJ2-7	NA	NA	TRBV11-2	CASSLDRGGYERYF	TGTGCCAGCAGCTTAGACAGGGGGGGATACGAGCGGTACTTC
TRBJ1-2	NA	many	TRBV28	CASTVPQAGYGYTF	TGTGCCAGCACCGTACCTCAGGCGGGCTATGGCTACACCTTC
TRBJ1-2	NA	NA	TRBV6-6	CASSLEGEDGYTF	TGCGCCAGCAGTCTAGAGGGGGAAGATGGCTACACCTTC
TRBJ2-5	TRBD1	NA	TRBV11-1	CANSLGTGGTETQYF	TGTGCCAACAGCTTAGGGACAGGGGGCACGGAGACCCAGTACTTC
TRBJ2-1	NA	NA	TRBV11-1	CASSLERTDRVQFF	TGTGCCAGTAGCTTAGAACGGACAGACAGAGTGCAGTTCTTC
TRBJ2-7	TRBD1	few	TRBV28	CATLSPGQKYEQYF	TGTGCCACCCTCTCCCCGGGACAGAAATACGAGCAGTACTTC
TRBJ1-2	NA	medium-sized	TRBV4-1	CASSREQQNYGYTF	TGCGCCAGCAGCCGCGAACAGCAAAACTATGGCTACACCTTC
TRBJ2-2	NA	NA	TRBV12-3/TRBV12-4	CASSFGGAQELFF	TGTGCCAGCAGTTTCGGCGGTGCCCAGGAGCTGTTTTTT
TRBJ1-6	NA	many	TRBV14	CASSQGKHNSPLHF	TGTGCCAGCAGCCAAGGGAAGCATAATTCACCCCTCCACTTT
TRBJ2-7	TRBD1	NA	TRBV7-9	CAGSPQDRAYEQYF	TGTGCCGGCAGCCCCCAGGACAGGGCGTACGAGCAGTACTTC
TRBJ1-4	NA	NA	TRBV6-5	CATKRGAQHEKLFF	TGTGCAACCAAGCGGGGGGCGCAACATGAAAAACTGTTTTTT
TRBJ1-1	NA	NA	TRBV20-1	CSAIDPQPTEAFF	TGCAGTGCTATAGATCCGCAGCCCACTGAAGCTTTCTTT
TRBJ2-7	TRBD2	NA	TRBV5-4	CASSLGDGRATYEQYF	TGTGCCAGCAGCTTGGGTGACGGGAGGGCCACCTATGAGCAGTACTTC
TRBJ2-1	NA	NA	TRBV7-3	CAGSLGQGNEQFF	TGTGCCGGCAGCTTAGGGCAGGGCAATGAGCAGTTCTTC
TRBJ2-5	NA	NA	TRBV19	CASSNDRQETQYF	TGTGCCAGTAGTAACGACAGGCAAGAGACCCAGTACTTC
TRBJ2-1	TRBD2	once	TRBV4-1	CASRQRLAGDYNEQFF	TGCGCCAGTAGACAAAGACTAGCGGGGGACTACAATGAGCAGTTCTTC
TRBJ1-2	TRBD1	many	TRBV5-1	CASSSAEGQGGYGYTF	TGCGCCAGCAGCTCCGCCGAGGGTCAGGGGGGCTATGGCTACACCTTC
TRBJ2-1	NA	NA	TRBV11-3	CANSLAGQAVNNQFF	TGTGCCAACAGCCTTGCGGGCCAGGCTGTCAATAATCAGTTCTTC
TRBJ2-7	NA	NA	TRBV10-3	CTIRLKGVYEQYF	TGTACCATCAGGCTCAAAGGGGTCTATGAGCAGTACTTC
TRBJ2-5	NA	NA	TRBV7-8	CASSLLGGQETHYF	TGTGCCAGCAGCTTACTTGGGGGTCAAGAGACCCATTACTTC
TRBJ1-1	TRBD1	many	TRBV5-4	CASSLVAPGQGEAFF	TGTGCCAGCAGCTTGGTGGCCCCGGGACAGGGGGAAGCTTTCTTT
TRBJ2-2	NA	many	TRBV6-5	CASRRTRQNTGELFF	TGTGCCAGCAGGCGCACCAGACAGAACACCGGGGAGCTGTTTTTT
TRBJ1-1	NA	few	TRBV5-1	CASSLPSDRALF	TGCGCCAGCAGCTTGCCCAGTGATAGAGCTCTCTTT
TRBJ2-7	TRBD1	NA	TRBV7-9	CASSRDSFYEQYF	TGTGCCAGCAGCCGGGACAGCTTCTACGAGCAGTACTTC
TRBJ2-5	TRBD2	NA	TRBV5-1	CASSLGTSGSMETQYF	TGCGCCAGCAGCTTGGGGACTAGCGGGAGTATGGAGACCCAGTACTTC
TRBJ1-2	NA	many	TRBV6-1	CASSETGPRSGYTF	TGTGCCAGCAGTGAAACAGGACCACGGAGCGGCTACACCTTC
TRBJ2-7	NA	NA	TRBV6-6	CASNYTYRHGIYEQYF	TGTGCCAGCAACTACACCTACCGACACGGGATCTACGAGCAGTACTTC
TRBJ1-1	TRBD1	NA	TRBV11-2	CVSSSDREEAIF	TGTGTCAGCAGCTCGGACAGGGAAGAAGCTATCTTT
TRBJ1-2	TRBD1	NA	TRBV11-2	CASSLPQGAYGYTF	TGTGCCAGCAGCTTGCCTCAGGGGGCCTATGGCTACACCTTC
TRBJ2-3	NA	NA	TRBV29-1	CSVRQGKDTQYF	TGCAGTGTTCGCCAGGGGAAAGATACGCAGTATTTT
TRBJ2-1	TRBD2	few	TRBV11-1	CASGLLLAWYEQFF	TGTGCCAGCGGCTTGTTACTAGCGTGGTATGAGCAGTTCTTC
TRBJ1-3	TRBD1	few	TRBV28	CARRGQGESTIYF	TGTGCCAGGAGGGGACAGGGGGAGTCCACCATATATTTT
TRBJ1-1	NA	NA	TRBV6-1	CASNEVFRNTEAFF	TGTGCTAGCAATGAAGTCTTTAGGAACACTGAAGCTTTCTTT
TRBJ1-2	NA	NA	TRBV11-2	CASTLARQGPCGYTF	TGTGCCAGCACTCTGGCCCGGCAGGGGCCCTGTGGCTACACCTTC
TRBJ2-2	NA	many	TRBV28	CASSPPVGELFF	TGTGCCAGCAGCCCCCCAGTCGGGGAGCTGTTTTTT
TRBJ2-7	TRBD2	NA	TRBV20-1	CSTRGGSSYEQYF	TGTAGTACCAGAGGCGGGAGCTCCTACGAGCAGTACTTC
TRBJ2-7	NA	NA	TRBV6-1	CASTWGMLYEQYF	TGTGCCAGCACCTGGGGGATGTTATACGAGCAGTACTTC
TRBJ2-1	TRBD2	few	TRBV28	CASSLFGGTSYNEQFF	TGTGCCAGCAGTTTATTCGGGGGGACCTCCTACAATGAGCAGTTCTTC